This TCR beta chain was profiled in a study of T-cell reconstitution after alpha-beta-depleted transplantation in children. As it was prepared, the TCRbeta library received unique molecular identifiers. One entry per CDR3 protein, called by TCRdb with MiXCR from the PCR reads. The data hold about 500,000 distinct CDR3 sequences, with roughly 10% observed a single time. Study-level findings and limits: It was surviving recipient T cells and thymic progenitors that gave some patients high TCRbeta diversity at day 60. Reportedly, only several hundred clones from non-depleted graft cells drove alpha-beta T-cell counts at about two months.

V gave up 10 bases and J gave up 10 bases; unmatched junction bases: 16. Germline lookup yields CDR1 KGHDR and CDR2 SFDVKD. This CDR3 region has 15 residues. On this clonotype itself: Its target is not known.

This receptor was taken from a female patient aged 2-15 years who had a stem cell transplant for aplastic anemia, so the T cells may come from the graft donor. This chain links TRBV24-1 with TRBJ2-1, with TRBD2 matching over 9 bases. The sample in question was PBMCs, mostly from graft donor cells, obtained 180 days after TCRalphabeta/CD19-depleted stem cell transplant. The CDR3 region has the DNA TGTGCCACTAGCAGAGGCGGGAGGGCCGCGGGGGAGCAGTTCTTC. It encodes CATSRGGRAAGEQFF.